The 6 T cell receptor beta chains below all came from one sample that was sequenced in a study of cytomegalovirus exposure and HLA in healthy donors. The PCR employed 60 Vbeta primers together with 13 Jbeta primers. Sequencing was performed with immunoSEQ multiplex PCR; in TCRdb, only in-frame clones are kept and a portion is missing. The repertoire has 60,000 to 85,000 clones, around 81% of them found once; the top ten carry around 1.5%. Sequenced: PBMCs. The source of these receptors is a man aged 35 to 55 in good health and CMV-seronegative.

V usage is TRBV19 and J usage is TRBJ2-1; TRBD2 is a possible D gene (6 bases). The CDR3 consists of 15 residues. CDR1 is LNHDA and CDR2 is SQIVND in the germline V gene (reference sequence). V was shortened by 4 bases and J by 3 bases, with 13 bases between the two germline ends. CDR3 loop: CASSTKRAGYNEQFF. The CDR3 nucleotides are TGTGCCAGTAGTACTAAGCGGGCAGGCTACAATGAGCAGTTCTTC.

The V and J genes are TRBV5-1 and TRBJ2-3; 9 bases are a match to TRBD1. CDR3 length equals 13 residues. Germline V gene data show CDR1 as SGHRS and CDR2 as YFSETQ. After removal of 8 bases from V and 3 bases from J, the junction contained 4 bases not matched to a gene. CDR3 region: CASTGQGTDTQYF. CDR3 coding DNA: TGCGCCAGTACGGGACAGGGAACAGATACGCAGTATTTT.

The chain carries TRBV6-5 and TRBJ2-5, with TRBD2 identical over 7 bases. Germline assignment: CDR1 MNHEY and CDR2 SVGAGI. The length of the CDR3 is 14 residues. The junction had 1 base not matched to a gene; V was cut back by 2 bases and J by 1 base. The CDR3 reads CASSYVAGQETQYF. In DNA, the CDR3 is TGTGCCAGCAGTTACGTAGCGGGCCAAGAGACCCAGTACTTC.

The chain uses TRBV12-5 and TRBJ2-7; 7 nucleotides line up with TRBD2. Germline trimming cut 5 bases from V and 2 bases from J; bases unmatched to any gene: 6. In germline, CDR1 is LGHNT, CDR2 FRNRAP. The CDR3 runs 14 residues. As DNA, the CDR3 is TGTGCTAGTGGTCCGCCGACTAGCACCTACGAGCAGTACTTC. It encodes CASGPPTSTYEQYF.

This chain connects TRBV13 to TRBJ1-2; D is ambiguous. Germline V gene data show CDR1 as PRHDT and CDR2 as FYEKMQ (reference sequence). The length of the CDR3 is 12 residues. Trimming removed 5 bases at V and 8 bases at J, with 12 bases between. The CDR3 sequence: CASSKGPGGYTF. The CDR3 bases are TGTGCCAGCAGCAAAGGTCCAGGAGGCTACACCTTC.

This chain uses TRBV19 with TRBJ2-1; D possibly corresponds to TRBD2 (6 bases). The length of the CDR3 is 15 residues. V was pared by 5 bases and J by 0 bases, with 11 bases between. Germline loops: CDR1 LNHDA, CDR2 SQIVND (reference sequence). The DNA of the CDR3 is TGTGCCAGTAGTGGCGGGATTACCTCCTACAATGAGCAGTTCTTC. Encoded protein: CASSGGITSYNEQFF.